A single TCR beta chain is shown here with its context. What antigen it recognizes has not been identified. Per-base qualities were not stored, and no clone one base away is much larger. Ends trimmed: V by 5 bases, J by 3 bases; bases unmatched to a gene: 10. Via the germline V gene, CDR1 is LGHNT and CDR2 FRNRAP. The CDR3 goes from the cysteine to the phenylalanine over 15 residues. Only the CDR3 DNA is retained, 45 bases long and in frame from the first base. The data belong to a study of blood T cell repertoires in COVID-19 (dated by TCRdb to 2020 to 2022). With regard to the full study: Samples from collaborators originated in the United States, Italy and Spain and spanned both the acute and convalescent phases of COVID-19. The prospective study material was composed of cDNA or gDNA derived from T cells, B-cell-depleted T cells, or PBMCs. Subjects who had been exposed to COVID-19, were actively infected with it, or had recovered from it provided the deeply sampled blood TCRbeta repertoires that made up the dataset. The repertoires were released in a freely available public database meant as a resource for research on the immune response to SARS-CoV-2. The samples were drawn from two sources: the first 160 participants of the ongoing ImmuneRACE study, and 1,000 to 1,500 subjects contributed by 6 global collaborators. Nearly every sample came with metadata listing a de-identified subject ID, COVID-19 status, age in years and sex. Where available, HLA class I and class II types were obtained from metadata supplied by the sample provider rather than from assay-based typing. General study outcomes and caveats: The quantity of clinical and demographic metadata differed by source and by participant and was supplied without curation.

The immunoSEQ Assay, a bias-controlled multiplex PCR, was used to amplify TCRbeta CDR3 regions from genomic DNA. Under the source paper's analysis protocol: The number of nucleated cells in each sample was estimated by amplification of reference gene primers within the assay. To quantify the absolute abundance of each unique TCRbeta CDR3 rearrangement, sequence reads were collapsed and filtered. Productive Simpson clonality was computed per sample as the square root of Simpson's diversity index over productive rearrangements. TCRdb mirrors the immuneACCESS table, restricted to in-frame sequences. Some clones are absent from its copies; in checked studies, under half trace to an unresolved V gene, and the reason for the others is unknown. V and J calls and clone size are as listed in that table; D and trimming were resolved from the DNA. This sample holds about 140,000 clones; about 91% were observed only once. The top ten hold 1.5% to 1.9% of the sample.

Collaborating institutions collected whole blood in K2EDTA tubes following their own protocols. For TCRbeta analysis, collaborators shipped samples in one of three forms: frozen whole blood, isolated PBMCs, or DNA extracted from either of those sample types. Recombination connected TRBV12-5 to TRBJ2-7, with 7 junctional bases fitting TRBD1. This sequence originates from a woman aged 55 to 70 with acute or convalescent COVID-19. The sequencing sample was made of peripheral blood. The CDR3: CASGRGGRVHYEQYF. DNA sequence: TGTGCTAGTGGTAGAGGGGGCCGGGTCCACTACGAGCAGTACTTC.